The sequence of this T cell receptor beta chain was determined in a study of CD8+ T cells in alopecia areata (dated by TCRdb to the late 2010s). Background for the entire study: Treated patients were enrolled in an open-label pilot trial of oral tofacitinib at 5 to 10 mg twice daily for moderate-to-severe alopecia areata. Disease severity in treated patients was measured with the SALT score, which quantifies the percentage of affected scalp surface area. Amplification of TCRbeta CDR3 regions was done by immunoSEQ multiplex PCR using 35 Vbeta forward primers and 13 Jbeta reverse primers. Biopsies were taken from tofacitinib-treated patients at baseline and at 4 and 24 weeks of treatment, and a later scalp biopsy was taken in several of the tofacitinib-treated patients. To study T cell clonal expansion in alopecia areata, the researchers applied high-throughput TCRbeta sequencing to both the C3H/HeJ mouse model and human patients. The RNA source kit depended on sample type: the PAXgene miRNA kit for fixed scalp, the miRNeasy kit for PBMCs, and the RNeasy kit for mouse skin. In humans, TCRbeta sequencing was performed on scalp tissue and on sorted CD4+ and CD8+ peripheral blood T cells from healthy controls and from patients with patchy or totalis/universalis alopecia areata. Patients received tofacitinib for 6 to 18 months and were then followed off drug for 6 months to check for delayed response and recurrence. Clonality in the scalp was compared among normal scalp (n=4), patchy alopecia areata scalp (n=8), and alopecia totalis/universalis scalp (n=8). Study-wide conclusions, independent of this receptor: TCR sequences shared between patients were less clear than in mice, possibly partly because of HLA diversity in the patient population. The treated cohort was small, with a single nonresponder, so links between baseline CD8+ expansion and response need larger studies. Resident alphabeta T cells in normal human skin are also sequenced, complicating scalp TCR repertoire analysis, unlike mouse skin dominated by gammadelta T cells. Many expanded lesional clones persisted in scalp and blood during tofacitinib treatment, which may partly explain relapse after stopping treatment. Higher clonality and more expanded CD8+ clones were observed in lesional scalp than in normal scalp, particularly in alopecia totalis/universalis, a finding suggestive of antigenic drive. With tofacitinib, both scalp clonality and the number of expanded CD8+ clones among the top 100 scalp clones went down significantly.

According to the germline V gene, CDR1 reads SGDLS and CDR2 reads YYNGEE. Trimming removed 3 bases from V and 3 bases from J, leaving 16 bases between the germline ends. The CDR3 sequence holds 15 residues, the cysteine and phenylalanine included. The only DNA kept is the CDR3, 45 bases in frame from the first base. Receptors were amplified or captured by the immunoSEQ multiplex PCR assay. To provide template for TCR sequencing, every sample had RNA extracted and reverse transcribed into cDNA. First-strand cDNA was synthesized with SuperScript III using a 2:1 mix of oligo-dT and random hexamers. Amplification bias was assessed with a synthetic immune receptor repertoire, and residual bias was removed computationally. Per the authors' processing: After raw reads were preprocessed to remove errors, the CDR3 was defined following IMGT conventions as running from the conserved cysteine to phenylalanine. Clonality was computed by normalizing Shannon entropy by log2 of the number of productive unique TCRs and subtracting the result from 1. Scalp TCRbeta sequences were cross-referenced with sorted blood CD4 and CD8 repertoires so that the CD4 or CD8 identity of scalp clones could be inferred. Held by TCRdb, this immuneACCESS table contains in-frame sequences only and omits some clones. Under half of the omission traces to an unresolved V gene where checked; the cause of the rest is unknown. The V and J calls and clone size come from that table; D and trimming were worked out from the DNA. The sample table holds 100,000 or so clones, of which 50% to 60% were seen once. Over 15% of the sample is held by the ten biggest clonotypes.

This specimen's treatment or condition label, per the study, means: oral pan-JAK inhibitor, 5-10 mg twice daily. Peripheral blood and lesional scalp punch biopsies were obtained from patients with alopecia areata. PBMCs were separated by density centrifugation and stained for CD3, CD4 and CD8, after which CD4+ and CD8+ T cells were sorted on a FACSAria. This clone came up a few times. Its specific antigen is unknown. Per-nucleotide qualities are absent, and no much larger clonotype sits a single base away. The chain couples TRBV9 to TRBJ2-7; the D gene cannot be named for sure. The sequencing used CD8+ T cells sorted from blood, collected at roughly week 55, from a patient treated with tofacitinib. The receptor was derived from a human donor with alopecia areata. The encoded CDR3 is CASSASGSPFYEQYF. The nucleotide sequence reads TGTGCCAGCAGCGCCTCAGGTAGCCCCTTCTACGAGCAGTACTTC.